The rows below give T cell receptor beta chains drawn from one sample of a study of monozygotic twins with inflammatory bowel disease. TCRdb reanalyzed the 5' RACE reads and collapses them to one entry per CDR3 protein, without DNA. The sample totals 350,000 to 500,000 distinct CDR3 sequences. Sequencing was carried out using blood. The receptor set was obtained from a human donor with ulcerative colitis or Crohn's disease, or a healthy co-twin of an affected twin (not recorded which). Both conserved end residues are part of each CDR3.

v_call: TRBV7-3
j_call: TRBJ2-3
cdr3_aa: CASSPGTFAITDTQYF

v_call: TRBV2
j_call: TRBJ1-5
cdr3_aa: CASRGTGGRQPQHF

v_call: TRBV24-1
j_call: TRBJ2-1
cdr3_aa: CATSSGRTVDNEQFF

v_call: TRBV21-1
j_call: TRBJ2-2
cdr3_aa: CASSTRRTRSGELFF

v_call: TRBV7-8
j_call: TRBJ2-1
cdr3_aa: CASSSGLLGGEQFF

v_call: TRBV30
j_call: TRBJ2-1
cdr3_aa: CAWSGPPWGSSYNEQFF

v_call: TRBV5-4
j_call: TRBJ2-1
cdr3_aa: CASSPLEGADDEQFF

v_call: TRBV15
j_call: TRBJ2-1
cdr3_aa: CATSRAGGSYNEQFF

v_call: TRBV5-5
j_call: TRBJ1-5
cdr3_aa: CASSIEDRLNQPQHF

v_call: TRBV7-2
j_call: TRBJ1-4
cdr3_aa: CASSLDATNEKLFF

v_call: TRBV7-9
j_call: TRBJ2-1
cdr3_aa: CASSLAGRLPEQFF

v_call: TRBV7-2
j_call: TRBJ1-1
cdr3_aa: CASSLGDREPHNTEAFF

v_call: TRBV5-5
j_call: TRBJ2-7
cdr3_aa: CASSRESSYEQYF

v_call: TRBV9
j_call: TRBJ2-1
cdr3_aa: CASSVGGLAGDNEQFF

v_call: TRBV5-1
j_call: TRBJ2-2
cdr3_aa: CASTTLAESNTGELFF

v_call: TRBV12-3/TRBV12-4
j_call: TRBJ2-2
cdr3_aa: CASSSVPGLAGELFF

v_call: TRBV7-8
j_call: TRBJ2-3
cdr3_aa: CASSTSGRGDTDTEYF

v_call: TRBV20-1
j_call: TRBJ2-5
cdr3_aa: CSARDPSSQTQYF

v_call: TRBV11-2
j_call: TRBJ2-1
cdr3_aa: CASTQRRVLYNEQFF

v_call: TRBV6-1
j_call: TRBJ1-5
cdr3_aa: CASSNTGRGSNQPQHF

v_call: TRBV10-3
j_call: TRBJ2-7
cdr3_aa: CAISEGTGREQYF

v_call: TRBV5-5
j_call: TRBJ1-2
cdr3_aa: CASSLASHETAGGGYTF

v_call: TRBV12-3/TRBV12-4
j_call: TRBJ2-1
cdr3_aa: CASRMLVWGLAGAPNEQFF

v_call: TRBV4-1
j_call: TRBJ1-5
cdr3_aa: CASSPAWGSNQPQHF

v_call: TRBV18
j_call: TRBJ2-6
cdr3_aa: CASSPPGTAGANVLTF

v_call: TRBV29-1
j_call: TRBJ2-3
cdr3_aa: CSVEVVGQGGDTQYF

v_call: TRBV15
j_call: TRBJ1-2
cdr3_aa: CATSAQAEGHGYTF

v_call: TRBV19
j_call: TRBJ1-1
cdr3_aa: CASSMAAGSRAFF

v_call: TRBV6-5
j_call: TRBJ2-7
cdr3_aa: CASSWKGQGGSYEQYF

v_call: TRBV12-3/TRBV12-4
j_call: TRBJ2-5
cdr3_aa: CASSFRSYQETQYF

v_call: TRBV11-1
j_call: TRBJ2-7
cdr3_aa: CASQTRDGTYEQYF

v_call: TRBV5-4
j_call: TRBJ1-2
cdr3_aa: CASGGAGGRYGYTF

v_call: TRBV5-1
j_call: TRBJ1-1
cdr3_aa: CASSLGEGMNTEAFF

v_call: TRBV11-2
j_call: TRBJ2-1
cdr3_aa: CASSLRTGLGNEQFF

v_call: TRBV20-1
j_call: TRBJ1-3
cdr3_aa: CSAWTGSGNTIYF

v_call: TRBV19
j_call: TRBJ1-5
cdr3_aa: CASSIGTANQPQHF

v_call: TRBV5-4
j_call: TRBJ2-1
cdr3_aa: CASSREGPINEQFF

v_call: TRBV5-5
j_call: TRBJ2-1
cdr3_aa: CASSYGLAGVYNEQFF

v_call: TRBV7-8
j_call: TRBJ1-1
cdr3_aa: CASSLKSEGVTEAFF

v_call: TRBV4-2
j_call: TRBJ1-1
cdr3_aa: CASSPLGGQGTEAFF

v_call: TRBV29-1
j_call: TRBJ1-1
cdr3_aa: CSVEGKTDLGTEAFF

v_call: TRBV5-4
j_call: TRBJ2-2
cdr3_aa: CASSSDNPNTGELFF

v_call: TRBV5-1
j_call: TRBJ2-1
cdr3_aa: CASSSGLAVYNEQFF

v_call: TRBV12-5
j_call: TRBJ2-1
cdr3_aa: CASRSSPGQDYNEQFF

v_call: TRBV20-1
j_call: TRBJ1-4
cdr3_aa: CSAPPGPTRTAEKLFF

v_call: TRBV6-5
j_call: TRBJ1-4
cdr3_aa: CASSLRYYPVPTDEKLFF

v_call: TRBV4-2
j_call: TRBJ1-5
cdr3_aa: CASSPRVDGNQPQHF

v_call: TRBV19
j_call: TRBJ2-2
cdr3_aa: CASSRDTNTGEQFF

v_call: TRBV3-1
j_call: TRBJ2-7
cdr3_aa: CASSPFAYSYEQYF

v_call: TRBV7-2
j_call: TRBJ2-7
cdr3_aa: CASSLGLAGGRYEQYF

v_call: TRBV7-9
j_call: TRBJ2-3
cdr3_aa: CASSPLRADTQYF

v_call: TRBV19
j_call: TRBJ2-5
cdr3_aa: CASSSAGGRQETQYF

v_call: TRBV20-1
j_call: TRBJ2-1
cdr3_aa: CSARIGGLVGAGEQFF